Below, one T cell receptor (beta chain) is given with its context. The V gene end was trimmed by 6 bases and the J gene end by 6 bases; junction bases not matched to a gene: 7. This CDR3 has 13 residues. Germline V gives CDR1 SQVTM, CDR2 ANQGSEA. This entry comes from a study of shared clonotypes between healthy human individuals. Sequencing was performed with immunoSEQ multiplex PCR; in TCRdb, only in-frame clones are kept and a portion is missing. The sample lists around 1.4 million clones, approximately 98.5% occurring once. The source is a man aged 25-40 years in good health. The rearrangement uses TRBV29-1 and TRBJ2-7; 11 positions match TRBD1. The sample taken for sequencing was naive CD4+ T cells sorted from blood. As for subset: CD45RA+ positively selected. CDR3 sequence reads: CSVTRTGGSEQYF. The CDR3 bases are TGCAGCGTAACCAGGACAGGGGGCTCCGAGCAGTACTTC.